The sequence of this T cell receptor beta chain was determined in a study of cytomegalovirus exposure and HLA in healthy donors. Study information: Earlier, 150 million to 200 million T cells were analyzed, and around 100 million unique TCR beta sequences were found among them. Study findings and constraints: A cluster of highly shared sequence variants was likely a sequencing artifact. Earlier analysis yielded a pattern in which most TCR beta V segments were productive about 90% or about 30% of the time.

On this clone: What it binds is not known.

Healthy bone marrow donors supplied every sample. The PCR made use of 60 Vbeta and 13 Jbeta primers. The assay was immunoSEQ multiplex PCR, and TCRdb's table has in-frame clones only and misses some. This table has around 60,000 clones, more than 75% appearing once. Material for sequencing was PBMCs. This receptor was identified in a male donor in good health and CMV-seronegative.

CDR3 sequence: CASSPSGQGRASTDTQYF. The CDR3 region has the DNA TGTGCCAGCAGCCCTTCCGGACAGGGAAGGGCCTCCACAGATACGCAGTATTTT. The gene calls are TRBV7-2 and TRBJ2-3; 8 bases match TRBD1. The CDR3 covers 18 residues. CDR1 and CDR2 from the germline V gene are SGHTA and FQGNSA. The V gene end was trimmed by 5 bases and the J gene end by 2 bases; junction bases not matched to a gene: 15.